This record looks at one T cell receptor beta chain sequence and its context. Its antigen is as yet unknown. These data belong to a study of OX40 agonist ivuxolimab in advanced cancers. Sequencing was performed with immunoSEQ multiplex PCR; in TCRdb, only in-frame clones are kept and a portion is missing. Of 77,000 or so clones in the sample, 81% are singletons; the top ten hold over 4%. Study-wide points: Also showing low normalized T-cell clonal expansion were some of the nonresponders.

The CDR3 is made up of 12 amino acids. With 4 bases clipped from V and 8 bases from J, the junction kept 4 bases outside the gene matches. From germline, CDR1 is SQVTM and CDR2 ANQGSEA. The source of this sequence is an adult with an advanced solid tumor such as melanoma, head and neck, liver or kidney cancer. J is TRBJ1-4 and V is TRBV29-1; 7 positions match TRBD1. This material consisted of CD4+ or CD8+ T cells sorted from blood, taken in a trial of the OX40 agonist ivuxolimab. The CDR3 nucleotides read TGCAGCGTTGGACAGGGCCAGGAAAAACTGTTTTTT. Amino acid sequence: CSVGQGQEKLFF.